A selection of T cell receptor beta chains follows, all from one sample in a study of blood T cell repertoires in COVID-19. The data were produced by immunoSEQ multiplex PCR, yet TCRdb's version contains in-frame clones alone and is incomplete. The table lists 400,000 to 500,000 clones, approximately 91% of them singletons, with approximately 1.5% in the top ten. Sequencing was carried out using PBMCs or T cells enriched from blood (not recorded which). The source is a woman between 18 and 29 years old who had been exposed to COVID-19. Each CDR3 is given with its conserved first and last residue. The D gene is left open where the match is weak. Some rows have no size entry. The others give once, few or many, or a class for an expanded clone.

J gene: TRBJ1-5; D gene: NA; V gene: TRBV28; clone size: NA; CDR3 protein: CASRGSGTGNQPQHF
J gene: TRBJ1-4; D gene: NA; V gene: TRBV5-1; clone size: NA; CDR3 protein: CASSSRDVRGTNEKLFF
J gene: TRBJ1-2; D gene: TRBD1; V gene: TRBV5-4; clone size: NA; CDR3 protein: CASSWTGGDYGYTF
J gene: TRBJ2-2; D gene: TRBD1; V gene: TRBV5-6; clone size: few; CDR3 protein: CASSLAGQGTGELFF
J gene: TRBJ2-6; D gene: NA; V gene: TRBV7-2; clone size: NA; CDR3 protein: CASSLATRAVSGANVLTF
J gene: TRBJ1-1; D gene: TRBD1; V gene: TRBV6-2/TRBV6-3; clone size: NA; CDR3 protein: CASSYPRGLITEAFF
J gene: TRBJ1-4; D gene: NA; V gene: TRBV4-3; clone size: NA; CDR3 protein: CASSQDSGFPNEKLFF
J gene: TRBJ1-3; D gene: TRBD1; V gene: TRBV2; clone size: NA; CDR3 protein: CASSEDRRSLPSSGNTIYF
J gene: TRBJ2-5; D gene: TRBD2; V gene: TRBV10-3; clone size: NA; CDR3 protein: CAIRTSGAETQYF
J gene: TRBJ2-6; D gene: NA; V gene: TRBV2; clone size: NA; CDR3 protein: CASGSGSGANVLTF
J gene: TRBJ1-1; D gene: TRBD1; V gene: TRBV11-1; clone size: NA; CDR3 protein: CASNGDRVGLGTEAFF
J gene: TRBJ1-5; D gene: TRBD1; V gene: TRBV11-3; clone size: once; CDR3 protein: CASSPGDRVNQPQHF
J gene: TRBJ1-5; D gene: TRBD1; V gene: TRBV19; clone size: once; CDR3 protein: CASSEQQGVNQPQHF
J gene: TRBJ1-1; D gene: TRBD1; V gene: TRBV24-1; clone size: NA; CDR3 protein: CATSDDRDTEAFF
J gene: TRBJ2-7; D gene: NA; V gene: TRBV6-1; clone size: once; CDR3 protein: CASSERSDSSYEQYF
J gene: TRBJ1-1; D gene: NA; V gene: TRBV30; clone size: NA; CDR3 protein: CAWSARTEAFF
J gene: TRBJ1-3; D gene: NA; V gene: TRBV12-3/TRBV12-4; clone size: NA; CDR3 protein: CASSLGRSVTIYF
J gene: TRBJ1-4; D gene: TRBD1; V gene: TRBV6-1; clone size: NA; CDR3 protein: CASSEVVGTGNEKLFF
J gene: TRBJ1-2; D gene: NA; V gene: TRBV18; clone size: NA; CDR3 protein: CASSPADSGYGYTF
J gene: TRBJ1-2; D gene: NA; V gene: TRBV7-9; clone size: NA; CDR3 protein: CASSLSVPRNYGYTF
J gene: TRBJ1-1; D gene: TRBD1; V gene: TRBV6-5; clone size: few; CDR3 protein: CASSYSIQGAGAFF
J gene: TRBJ1-2; D gene: NA; V gene: TRBV11-2; clone size: NA; CDR3 protein: CASSLVGGGFGYGYTF
J gene: TRBJ1-2; D gene: NA; V gene: TRBV29-1; clone size: NA; CDR3 protein: CSVWGGYGYTF
J gene: TRBJ2-7; D gene: TRBD1; V gene: TRBV5-1; clone size: NA; CDR3 protein: CASSWTGGGHEQYF
J gene: TRBJ1-1; D gene: TRBD1; V gene: TRBV19; clone size: few; CDR3 protein: CASTPGTGRTEAFF
J gene: TRBJ2-3; D gene: NA; V gene: TRBV7-2; clone size: NA; CDR3 protein: CASSFSRGVGDTQYF
J gene: TRBJ1-2; D gene: NA; V gene: TRBV30; clone size: NA; CDR3 protein: CAWRVQGQAYGYTF
J gene: TRBJ1-1; D gene: NA; V gene: TRBV27; clone size: NA; CDR3 protein: CASSPRTVNTEAFF
J gene: TRBJ2-3; D gene: NA; V gene: TRBV7-9; clone size: NA; CDR3 protein: CASSSGVVGDTQYF
J gene: TRBJ1-2; D gene: NA; V gene: TRBV28; clone size: NA; CDR3 protein: CASSLTEPYGYTF
J gene: TRBJ2-7; D gene: TRBD2; V gene: TRBV7-2; clone size: NA; CDR3 protein: CASGRPLAGAIHEQYF
J gene: TRBJ1-1; D gene: TRBD1; V gene: TRBV10-1; clone size: NA; CDR3 protein: CASPTQGEDTEAFF
J gene: TRBJ1-2; D gene: TRBD1; V gene: TRBV19; clone size: NA; CDR3 protein: CASSAFRPGQADYGYTF
J gene: TRBJ2-7; D gene: TRBD1; V gene: TRBV28; clone size: NA; CDR3 protein: CASSFQPGQGAREQYF
J gene: TRBJ2-3; D gene: TRBD2; V gene: TRBV2; clone size: NA; CDR3 protein: CASRPGLAGTDTQYF
J gene: TRBJ2-3; D gene: NA; V gene: TRBV28; clone size: NA; CDR3 protein: CASRATSPTQYF
J gene: TRBJ2-7; D gene: NA; V gene: TRBV18; clone size: NA; CDR3 protein: CASSPGFNYEQYF